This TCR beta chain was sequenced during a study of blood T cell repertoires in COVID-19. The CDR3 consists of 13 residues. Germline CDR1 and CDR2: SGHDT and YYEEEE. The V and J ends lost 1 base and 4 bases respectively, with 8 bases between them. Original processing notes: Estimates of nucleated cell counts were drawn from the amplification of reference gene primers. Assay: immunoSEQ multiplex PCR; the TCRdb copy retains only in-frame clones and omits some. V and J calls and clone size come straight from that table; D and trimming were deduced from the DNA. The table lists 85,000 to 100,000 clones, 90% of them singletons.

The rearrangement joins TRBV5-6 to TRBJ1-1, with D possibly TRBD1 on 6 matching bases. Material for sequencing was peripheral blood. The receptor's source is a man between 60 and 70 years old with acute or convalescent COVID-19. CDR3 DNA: TGTGCCAGCAGCTTGAGCAGGGGCACTGAAGCTTTCTTT. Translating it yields CASSLSRGTEAFF.